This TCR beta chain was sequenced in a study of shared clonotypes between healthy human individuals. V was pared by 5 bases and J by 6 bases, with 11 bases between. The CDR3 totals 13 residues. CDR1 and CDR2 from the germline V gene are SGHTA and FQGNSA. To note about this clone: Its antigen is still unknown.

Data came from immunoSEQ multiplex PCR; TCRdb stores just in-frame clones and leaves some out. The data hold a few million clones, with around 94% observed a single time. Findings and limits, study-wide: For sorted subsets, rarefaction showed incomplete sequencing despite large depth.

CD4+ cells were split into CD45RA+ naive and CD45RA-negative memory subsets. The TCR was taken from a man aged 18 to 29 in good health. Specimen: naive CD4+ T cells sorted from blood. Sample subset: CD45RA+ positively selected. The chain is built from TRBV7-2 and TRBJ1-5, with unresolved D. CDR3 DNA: TGTGCCAGCAGCGCCACTCAGGCTCAGCCCCAGCATTTT. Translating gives CASSATQAQPQHF.